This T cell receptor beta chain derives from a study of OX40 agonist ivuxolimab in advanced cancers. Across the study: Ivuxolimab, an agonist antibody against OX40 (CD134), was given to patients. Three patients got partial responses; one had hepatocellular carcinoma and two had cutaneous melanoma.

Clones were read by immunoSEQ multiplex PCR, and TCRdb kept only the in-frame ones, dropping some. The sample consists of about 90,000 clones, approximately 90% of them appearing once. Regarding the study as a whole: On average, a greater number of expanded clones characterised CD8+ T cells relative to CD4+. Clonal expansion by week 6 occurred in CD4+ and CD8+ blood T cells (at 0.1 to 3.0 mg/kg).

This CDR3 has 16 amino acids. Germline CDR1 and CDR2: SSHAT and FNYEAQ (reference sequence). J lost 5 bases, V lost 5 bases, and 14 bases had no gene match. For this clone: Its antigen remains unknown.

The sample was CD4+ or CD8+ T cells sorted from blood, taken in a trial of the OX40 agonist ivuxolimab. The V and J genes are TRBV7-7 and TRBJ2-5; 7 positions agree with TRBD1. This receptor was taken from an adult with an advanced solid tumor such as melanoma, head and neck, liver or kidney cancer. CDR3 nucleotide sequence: TGTGCCAGCAGCCCCAGTCCGGGACAGACGGGGGAGACCCAGTACTTC. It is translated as CASSPSPGQTGETQYF.